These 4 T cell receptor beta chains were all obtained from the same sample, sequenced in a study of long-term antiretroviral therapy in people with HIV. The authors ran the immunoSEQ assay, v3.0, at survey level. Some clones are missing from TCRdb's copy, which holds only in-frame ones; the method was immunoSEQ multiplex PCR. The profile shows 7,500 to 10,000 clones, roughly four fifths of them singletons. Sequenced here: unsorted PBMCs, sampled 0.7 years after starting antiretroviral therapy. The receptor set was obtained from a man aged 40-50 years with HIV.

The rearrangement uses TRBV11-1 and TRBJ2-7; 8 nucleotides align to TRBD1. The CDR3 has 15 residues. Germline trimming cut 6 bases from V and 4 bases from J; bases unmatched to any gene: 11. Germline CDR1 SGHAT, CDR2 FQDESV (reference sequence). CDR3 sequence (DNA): TGTGCCAGCAGTGAGGACAGGGCCCCCTTTTACGAGCAGTACTTC. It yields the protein CASSEDRAPFYEQYF.

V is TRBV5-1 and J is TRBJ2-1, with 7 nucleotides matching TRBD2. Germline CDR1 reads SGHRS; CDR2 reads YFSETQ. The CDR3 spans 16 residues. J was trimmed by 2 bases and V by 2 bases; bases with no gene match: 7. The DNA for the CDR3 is TGCGCCAGCAGCTTCGAACTAAGCGGGACCTACAATGAGCAGTTCTTC. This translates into CASSFELSGTYNEQFF.

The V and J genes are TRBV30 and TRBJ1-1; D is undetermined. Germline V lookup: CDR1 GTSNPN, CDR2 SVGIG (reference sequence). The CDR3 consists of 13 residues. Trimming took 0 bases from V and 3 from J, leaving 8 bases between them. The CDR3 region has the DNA TGTGCCTGGAGTGTACGGGAGGACACTGAAGCTTTCTTT. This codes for CAWSVREDTEAFF.

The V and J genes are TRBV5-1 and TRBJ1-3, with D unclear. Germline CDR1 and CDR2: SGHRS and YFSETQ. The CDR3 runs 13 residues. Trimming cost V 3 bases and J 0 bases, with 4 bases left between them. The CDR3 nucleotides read TGCGCCAGCAGCTCACACTCTGGAAACACCATATATTTT. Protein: CASSSHSGNTIYF.